This is a list of T cell receptor beta chains from one sample in a study of cytomegalovirus exposure and HLA in healthy donors. Repertoires were generated with immunoSEQ multiplex PCR, while TCRdb's copy carries only in-frame clones and drops some. The data hold about 120,000 clones, with 60% to 85% observed a single time. Sequencing input: PBMCs. The receptor source for this set is a man in his thirties or forties in good health and CMV-seronegative. Each CDR3 is given with its conserved first and last residue. The D gene is left open where the match is weak. Clone size is shown for a subset of rows, as once, few, many or a class of expanded clone.

>TRBD2|TRBV29-1|TRBJ2-1|-
CSGQASSGTGEQFF
TGCAGCGGGCAAGCCTCTAGCGGGACTGGAGAGCAGTTCTTC
>TRBD1|TRBV28|TRBJ1-4|-
CASSFGGTGNEKLFF
TGTGCCAGCAGTTTCGGTGGGACAGGGAATGAAAAACTGTTTTTT
>-|TRBV28|TRBJ1-3|-
CASSLDGAHTIYF
TGTGCCAGCAGTTTAGATGGGGCTCACACCATATATTTT
>TRBD1|TRBV28|TRBJ1-4|-
CASSRNRGEKLFF
TGTGCCAGCAGTCGCAACAGGGGTGAAAAACTGTTTTTT
>-|TRBV5-1|TRBJ2-1|-
CASSLVTISEQFF
TGCGCCAGCAGCTTGGTAACCATCAGTGAGCAGTTCTTC
>TRBD2|TRBV11-2|TRBJ2-3|-
CAIPTDSGRGNTQYF
TGTGCCATCCCCACCGATTCCGGGCGGGGGAATACGCAGTATTTT
>-|TRBV5-1|TRBJ2-7|-
CASSPPKWDFNEQYF
TGCGCCAGCAGCCCGCCGAAATGGGACTTCAACGAGCAGTACTTC
>TRBD1|TRBV15|TRBJ2-1|-
CATSRDKDKGATYNEQFF
TGTGCCACCAGCAGAGATAAGGACAAGGGGGCAACCTACAATGAGCAGTTCTTC
>TRBD1|TRBV19|TRBJ2-5|-
CASSIAGTVQETQYF
TGTGCCAGTAGTATAGCCGGGACAGTCCAAGAGACCCAGTACTTC
>-|TRBV30|TRBJ1-3|-
CAWLTQGASGNTIYF
TGTGCCTGGTTAACCCAAGGGGCGAGCGGAAACACCATATATTTT
>-|TRBV7-9|TRBJ2-3|-
CASNERATTDTQYF
TGTGCCAGCAACGAGCGGGCGACCACAGATACGCAGTATTTT
>-|TRBV2|TRBJ1-2|once
CASRGVGAGGYTF
TGTGCCAGCAGAGGGGTGGGGGCTGGAGGCTACACCTTC
>-|TRBV11-2|TRBJ2-2|-
CASSVTYTGELFF
TGTGCCAGCAGCGTTACATACACCGGGGAGCTGTTTTTT
>TRBD2|TRBV30|TRBJ2-7|-
CAWSRLAGRSYEQYF
TGTGCCTGGAGTAGGCTAGCGGGACGGTCCTACGAGCAGTACTTC
>-|TRBV10-1|TRBJ1-2|once
CASSEILQGAYTF
TGCGCCAGCAGTGAGATTCTACAGGGTGCCTACACCTTC
>TRBD2|TRBV27|TRBJ2-3|-
CASFRLAGGTDTQYF
TGTGCCAGTTTTAGACTAGCGGGGGGCACAGATACGCAGTATTTT
>TRBD1|TRBV7-9|TRBJ1-2|-
CASSASGTGGRDYGYTF
TGTGCCAGCAGCGCTTCCGGGACAGGGGGCAGGGACTATGGCTACACCTTC
>TRBD1|TRBV5-6|TRBJ1-1|-
CASSGLSDRVGTEAFF
TGTGCCAGCAGCGGACTCAGTGACAGGGTGGGCACTGAAGCTTTCTTT
>-|TRBV28|TRBJ1-1|-
CASSLNLFDNVNTEAFF
TGTGCCAGCAGTTTAAATCTCTTCGACAACGTGAACACTGAAGCTTTCTTT
>-|TRBV9|TRBJ1-6|once
CASSVFEGSPLHF
TGTGCCAGCAGCGTTTTTGAGGGTTCACCCCTCCACTTT
>TRBD1|TRBV29-1|TRBJ2-2|-
CSVDETGATGELFF
TGCAGCGTCGACGAGACAGGGGCCACCGGGGAGCTGTTTTTT
>-|TRBV27|TRBJ2-3|-
CASSRLGTDTQYF
TGTGCCAGCAGTCGACTGGGCACAGATACGCAGTATTTT
>-|TRBV5-1|TRBJ2-7|-
CASSPRTSHEQYF
TGCGCCAGCAGCCCTAGGACATCCCACGAGCAGTACTTC
>TRBD1|TRBV7-2|TRBJ2-2|-
CASSRDRVDTGELFF
TGTGCCAGCAGCCGAGACAGGGTCGACACCGGGGAGCTGTTTTTT
>-|TRBV4-1|TRBJ1-1|-
CASSPRVTVMNTEAFF
TGCGCCAGCAGCCCCAGGGTGACAGTCATGAACACTGAAGCTTTCTTT
>-|TRBV19|TRBJ2-5|-
CASSAPGEETQYF
TGTGCCAGTAGTGCCCCGGGAGAAGAGACCCAGTACTTC
>-|TRBV4-1|TRBJ1-6|-
CASSQDRGNNSPLHF
TGCGCCAGCAGCCAAGACAGGGGAAATAATTCACCCCTCCACTTT
>TRBD2|TRBV5-1|TRBJ2-7|-
CASSLFASGTYEQYF
TGCGCCAGCAGCTTGTTCGCTAGCGGAACCTACGAGCAGTACTTC
>TRBD1|TRBV19|TRBJ1-2|-
CATPDRAKGYGYTF
TGTGCCACCCCGGACAGGGCGAAGGGCTATGGCTACACCTTC
>TRBD1|TRBV6-1|TRBJ1-5|once
CASREQGISNQPQHF
TGTGCCAGCAGGGAACAGGGGATCAGCAATCAGCCCCAGCATTTT
>TRBD1|TRBV28|TRBJ2-5|-
CASSLPRDRGETQYF
TGTGCCAGCAGTTTACCTCGGGACAGGGGGGAGACCCAGTACTTC
>-|TRBV27|TRBJ1-5|-
CASSPRVSNQPQHF
TGTGCCAGCAGTCCTCGGGTCTCCAATCAGCCCCAGCATTTT
>-|TRBV28|TRBJ2-1|-
CASSHTSRANYNEQFF
TGTGCCAGCAGTCATACTAGCCGGGCTAACTACAATGAGCAGTTCTTC
>TRBD1|TRBV18|TRBJ1-2|-
CASSPRGDSSHYGYTF
TGTGCCAGCTCACCAAGGGGGGACAGTAGTCACTATGGCTACACCTTC
>TRBD1|TRBV6-5|TRBJ1-4|-
CASRRQGDEKLFF
TGTGCCAGCAGGCGGCAGGGGGATGAAAAACTGTTTTTT
>-|TRBV5-1|TRBJ2-3|-
CASSFPVSDTQYF
TGCGCCAGCAGCTTTCCTGTCTCAGATACGCAGTATTTT
>TRBD1|TRBV5-1|TRBJ1-1|-
CASSGRTGGETEAFF
TGCGCCAGCAGCGGACGGACAGGTGGGGAGACTGAAGCTTTCTTT
>-|TRBV11-2|TRBJ2-3|-
CASRKAGPADTQYF
TGTGCCAGCAGAAAAGCGGGTCCCGCAGATACGCAGTATTTT
>TRBD1|TRBV7-6|TRBJ1-2|-
CAGSQLTTGEISGYTF
TGTGCCGGCAGCCAACTTACGACAGGGGAAATTAGCGGCTACACCTTC
>TRBD2|TRBV5-1|TRBJ2-7|-
CASSLAPTSGSYEQYF
TGCGCCAGCAGCTTGGCCCCAACTAGCGGGAGCTACGAGCAGTACTTC
>-|TRBV5-6|TRBJ2-3|-
CASSLRAGPDTQYF
TGTGCCAGCAGCTTGAGGGCGGGCCCAGATACGCAGTATTTT
>TRBD1|TRBV18|TRBJ2-7|-
CASSIGTGLYEQYF
TGTGCCAGCTCGATCGGGACAGGGCTCTACGAGCAGTACTTC
>-|TRBV28|TRBJ2-1|-
CASSRDTSSYNEQFF
TGTGCCAGCAGTAGGGACACTAGCTCCTACAATGAGCAGTTCTTC
>TRBD2|TRBV5-4|TRBJ2-7|-
CASSFTSGSYEQYF
TGTGCCAGCAGCTTCACTAGCGGGAGCTACGAGCAGTACTTC
>-|TRBV10-3|TRBJ2-2|-
CAINQVGNTGELFF
TGTGCCATCAACCAAGTCGGGAACACCGGGGAGCTGTTTTTT
>TRBD1|TRBV5-6|TRBJ1-2|-
CASSLRDRTGYTF
TGTGCCAGCAGCCTGCGGGACAGGACTGGCTACACCTTC
>TRBD1|TRBV19|TRBJ1-6|-
CASTRGQSQNSPLHF
TGTGCCAGTACCCGGGGACAGAGCCAAAATTCACCCCTCCACTTT
>-|TRBV28|TRBJ1-5|once
CASSLSGLKPQHF
TGTGCCAGCAGTTTATCAGGGCTCAAGCCCCAGCATTTT
>TRBD2|TRBV10-3|TRBJ2-3|-
CAIRLTSGSTDTQYF
TGTGCCATCAGACTCACTAGCGGCAGCACAGATACGCAGTATTTT
>-|TRBV7-9|TRBJ1-3|-
CASRRQSSGNTIYF
TGTGCCAGCAGACGACAGAGCTCTGGAAACACCATATATTTT
>-|TRBV6-1|TRBJ2-7|-
CASSEASYEQYF
TGTGCCAGCAGTGAGGCCAGCTACGAGCAGTACTTC
>TRBD1|TRBV7-9|TRBJ2-7|-
CASSLDTGGAYF
TGTGCCAGCAGCTTGGACACAGGGGGCGCGTACTTC
>-|TRBV6-5|TRBJ1-2|-
CASSYDTNYGYTF
TGTGCCAGCAGCTACGACACTAACTATGGCTACACCTTC
>TRBD1|TRBV7-6|TRBJ2-7|-
CASSQGVVPPYEQYF
TGTGCCAGCAGTCAGGGGGTGGTCCCGCCCTACGAGCAGTACTTC
>-|TRBV5-6|TRBJ1-1|once
CASSLGGGRAFF
TGTGCCAGCAGCTTGGGGGGCGGCAGGGCTTTCTTT
>TRBD1|TRBV4-2|TRBJ1-2|-
CASSQGQGAYGYTF
TGTGCCAGCAGCCAAGGACAGGGGGCATATGGCTACACCTTC
>-|TRBV7-9|TRBJ1-4|-
CASRGGDGSIATNEKLFF
TGTGCCAGCAGGGGGGGGGACGGAAGTATTGCAACTAATGAAAAACTGTTTTTT
>-|TRBV4-1|TRBJ2-1|-
CASSQNSEGDAQFF
TGCGCCAGCAGCCAAAATAGCGAGGGGGATGCGCAGTTCTTC
>TRBD1|TRBV25-1|TRBJ2-6|-
CASSDWKQGGSGANVLTF
TGTGCCAGCAGTGATTGGAAACAGGGGGGCTCTGGGGCCAACGTCCTGACTTTC
>-|TRBV7-6|TRBJ2-1|-
CASSPEGLGHSSYNEQFF
TGTGCCAGCAGCCCCGAAGGTTTGGGACACAGCTCCTACAATGAGCAGTTCTTC